This T cell receptor (beta chain) was profiled in a study of cytomegalovirus exposure and HLA in healthy donors. Each donor was nominally healthy when sampled (though unrecorded immune exposures were likely). This PCR relied on a set of 60 Vbeta primers and 13 Jbeta primers. Clones were read by immunoSEQ multiplex PCR, and TCRdb kept only the in-frame ones, dropping some. The data show approximately 160,000 clones, roughly four fifths seen once. Germline V gene data show CDR1 as ENHRY and CDR2 as SYGVKD. Trimming cost V 6 bases and J 0 bases, with 9 bases left between them. This CDR3 has 14 amino acids. Of note for this clone: Antigen unknown.

Study-level findings and limits: Sequence variants that were highly shared formed a cluster that was likely a sequencing artifact. In an earlier analysis, about 90% or about 30%: the productive usage of most TCR beta V segments. Per a later analysis, roughly 17,000 TCR beta sequences showed association with HLA alleles at 0.05 false discovery rate.

Sequenced sample: PBMCs. V is TRBV10-3 and J is TRBJ1-5; a weak D match, TRBD1 (5 bases). The TCR sequence derives from a woman in her forties in good health and CMV-seronegative. CDR3 sequence: CAIRAGYSNQPQHF. The CDR3 bases are TGTGCCATCAGGGCAGGGTATAGCAATCAGCCCCAGCATTTT.